These 19 T cell receptor beta chains originate from one sample sequenced in a study of Tregs in tolerant kidney transplant recipients. Clones were sequenced by immunoSEQ multiplex PCR, and TCRdb holds only the in-frame ones, with some missing. In total, the table holds 25,000 to 35,000 clones. The specimen comprised CD8+ T cells from blood, sampled before the transplant. The receptors come from a human donor who received a combined kidney and bone marrow transplant.

With respect to this clone: The CDR3 goes on 3 residues after the read ends, and that part is filled in from the germline J gene. This sequence joins TRBV2 and TRBJ1-1; no clear D. The germline gives CDR1 SNHLY, CDR2 FYNNEI. This CDR3 contains 12 residues. Trimming shortened V by 3 bases and J by 7 bases, and 9 bases separated the two germline ends. The sequenced part of the CDR3 DNA is TGTGCCAGCAGTGAGAGGGCGAGTGAA. As protein: CASSERASE. The full CDR3 protein reads CASSERASEAFF.

CDR3 DNA, as far as it was read: TGTGCCAGCAGTTACCTACAGGACAGGCAAGCGGATACG. Protein sequence: CASSYLQDRQADT. The entire CDR3 protein is CASSYLQDRQADTQYF. The rearrangement uses TRBV6-2 or TRBV6-3 and TRBJ2-3; 7 bases match TRBD1. The read is 3 residues too short to cover the CDR3 end, so that end is filled in from the germline J gene. Per germline, CDR1 MNHEY and CDR2 SVGEGT. This CDR3 has 16 residues. V lost 2 bases and J lost 6; bases outside the gene matches: 11.

A remark on this clone: The CDR3 is cut off 3 residues early in the read; its end comes from the germline J gene. This chain uses TRBV6-4 with TRBJ2-5, with 11 positions matching TRBD2. V shed 5 bases, J shed 1 base, and the junction held 3 bases outside the gene matches. Germline V gene sequence: CDR1 MRHNA, CDR2 SNTAGT. The CDR3 extends over 15 amino acids. CDR3 DNA, as far as it was read: TGTGCCAGCAGTCCTAGCGGGGGGTCCCAAGAGACC. It yields the protein CASSPSGGSQET. From start to end, the CDR3 is CASSPSGGSQETQYF.

Comment on this clone: The read ends 3 residues early relative to the CDR3; the germline J gene fills the gap. This rearrangement joins TRBV6-2 or TRBV6-3 to TRBJ2-1; D possibly corresponds to TRBD1 (5 bases). V lost 7 bases and J 4 bases, leaving 11 bases between the germline ends. The germline V gene encodes CDR1 MNHEY and CDR2 SVGEGT. The CDR3 spans 13 residues. CDR3 amino acids: CASTSGQYNEQFF. CDR3 bases read: TGTGCCAGCACCTCAGGGCAGTACAATGAG.

CDR3 loop: CATSGDSYEQYF. Incomplete CDR3 DNA: TGTGCCACTTCCGGGGACTCCTACGAG. The chain has TRBV13 and TRBJ2-7, with a weak D call TRBD2 (5 bases). The sequence runs out 3 residues before the end of the CDR3; the remainder is reconstructed from the germline J gene. CDR3 length: 12 residues. The germline V gene encodes CDR1 PRHDT and CDR2 FYEKMQ (reference sequence). Trimming removed 10 bases from V and 0 bases from J, with 10 bases in between.

Comment on this clone: The DNA ends 3 residues before the CDR3 does, and the rest of the CDR3 is filled in from the germline J gene. The V call is TRBV6-1, the J call TRBJ2-3; the match to TRBD2 covers 7 bases. With V trimmed by 1 base and J by 0 bases, 1 base remained unmatched. The CDR3 length is 15 residues. Germline V gene data show CDR1 as MNHNS and CDR2 as SASEGT. This chain's CDR3 is CASSEDGGSTDTQYF. The CDR3 bases that were read are TGTGCCAGCAGTGAAGACGGGGGGAGCACAGATACG.

About this clone: The DNA ends 3 residues before the CDR3 does, and the rest of the CDR3 is filled in from the germline J gene. The chain has TRBV19 and TRBJ2-1, with D perhaps TRBD1 (6 bases). Trimming left V 3 bases short and J 6 bases short, with 12 bases between. Germline V lookup: CDR1 LNHDA, CDR2 SQIVND (reference sequence). The CDR3 totals 14 residues. The part of the CDR3 DNA that was read is TGTGCCAGTAGTATGCAGGGGTCTCTCAATGAG. It specifies CASSMQGSLNE. The whole CDR3 region reads CASSMQGSLNEQFF.

Worth noting for this clone: The read finishes 3 residues shy of the CDR3 end, and the germline J gene is used to complete it. This chain uses TRBV11-2 with TRBJ2-7; D gene unclear. The CDR3 is 12 amino acids. The germline V gene has CDR1 SGHAT and CDR2 FQNNGV. V dropped 4 bases and J dropped 6 bases, with 10 bases sitting between them. CDR3 region: CASSSYVLEQYF. CDR3 bases read: TGTGCCAGCAGCTCCTACGTACTCGAG.

This clone is deemed medium-sized (0.01 to 0.1%) by its frequency. The read comes to an end 3 residues before the CDR3 does, leaving the germline J gene to fill in the end. This rearrangement joins TRBV5-6 to TRBJ2-7; a weak D match, TRBD1 (6 bases). CDR1 and CDR2 (germline): SGHDT, YYEEEE. The CDR3 has 15 amino acids. Trimming removed 3 bases at V and 4 bases at J, with 17 bases between. CDR3 bases read: TGTGCCAGCAGCTCTCCCCGGACAGTGACTTACGAG. Translation: CASSSPRTVTYE. The whole CDR3 region reads CASSSPRTVTYEQYF.

A word on this clone: The observed sequence ends 3 residues before the CDR3 terminus, with the missing tail filled in from the germline J gene. The chain is built from TRBV6-1 and TRBJ1-2; TRBD1 is a possible D gene (6 bases). This CDR3 spans 16 amino acids. Trimming left V 1 base short and J 4 bases short, with 16 bases between. The V gene's germline CDR1 is MNHNS and CDR2 SASEGT. The CDR3 sequence is CASSEGEGVEIYGYTF. The sequenced CDR3 bases are TGTGCCAGCAGTGAAGGGGAGGGGGTCGAAATCTATGGC.

As concerns this clone: The read finishes 3 residues shy of the CDR3 end, and the germline J gene is used to complete it. The chain recombines TRBV11-2 with TRBJ2-1, with D unclear. V was pared by 0 bases and J by 7 bases, with 4 bases between. The CDR3 runs 12 residues. CDR1 SGHAT and CDR2 FQNNGV come from the germline V gene. The sequenced part of the CDR3 DNA is TGTGCCAGCAGCTTAGAGCGGAATGAG. It yields the protein CASSLERNE. The CDR3 reads in full as CASSLERNEQFF. Full variable domain (missing parts from reference TRBV11-2 and TRBJ2-1): EAGVAQSPRYKIIEKRQSVAFWCNPISGHATLYWYQQILGQGPKLLIQFQNNGVVDDSQLPKDRFSAERLKGVDSTLKIQPAKLEDSAVYLCASSLERNEQFFGPGTRLTVL.

As to this clone: The read ends 3 residues shy of where the CDR3 ends; the end is completed using the germline J gene. This chain uses TRBV5-4 with TRBJ1-1; 7 nucleotides agree with TRBD1. J lost 4 bases, V lost 0 bases, and 3 bases had no gene match. This CDR3 is 14 amino acids long. Germline V gene sequence: CDR1 SGHNT, CDR2 YYREEE (reference sequence). The sequenced part of the CDR3 DNA is TGTGCCAGCAGCTTGGAGGGGGCGGTCACTGAA. Residues: CASSLEGAVTE. In full, the CDR3 reads CASSLEGAVTEAFF. The full variable domain, with the rest looked up from reference TRBV5-4 and TRBJ1-1, is ETGVTQSPTHLIKTRGQQVTLRCSSQSGHNTVSWYQQALGQGPQFIFQYYREEENGRGNFPPRFSGLQFPNYSSELNVNALELDDSALYLCASSLEGAVTEAFFGQGTRLTVV.

For this clone: The CDR3 end falls 3 residues outside the read, so it is completed with the germline J gene. The rearrangement joins TRBV2 to TRBJ2-7, with D unclear. Deletions cut 7 bases from V and 0 bases from J, with 10 bases between. From germline, CDR1 is SNHLY and CDR2 FYNNEI. The CDR3 length is 13 residues. The CDR3: CASIGLNSYEQYF. The covered CDR3 bases are TGTGCCAGCATAGGGCTCAACTCCTACGAG. The variable domain in full, with the rest retrieved from reference TRBV2 and TRBJ2-7, is EPEVTQTPSHQVTQMGQEVILRCVPISNHLYFYWYRQILGQKVEFLVSFYNNEISEKSEIFDDQFSVERPDGSNFTLKIRSTKLEDSAMYFCASIGLNSYEQYFGPGTRLTVT.

A remark on this clone: The read ends 3 residues early relative to the CDR3; the germline J gene fills the gap. The chain combines TRBV19 with TRBJ1-1; D is uncertain. Deletions cut 5 bases from V and 1 base from J, with 8 bases between. CDR1 LNHDA and CDR2 SQIVND come from the germline V gene (reference sequence). The CDR3 is 13 amino acids. CDR3 DNA, as far as it was read: TGTGCCAGTAGTCTGTCGTGGAACACTGAA. Its protein is CASSLSWNTE. The entire CDR3 is CASSLSWNTEAFF.

A note on this clone: The CDR3 end is not reached by the read, which stops 3 residues before it; the germline J gene fills it in. This sample includes further DNA sequences coding for the same CDR3. J is TRBJ1-1 and V is TRBV19; possible D gene TRBD1, 6 bases. V was clipped by 6 bases and J by 5 bases, with 13 bases between them. Per the germline V gene, CDR1 is LNHDA and CDR2 is SQIVND (reference sequence). This CDR3 is 13 amino acids long. CDR3 amino acids: CASRGTGRTEAFF. CDR3 bases read: TGTGCCAGTAGGGGCACAGGGCGAACTGAA.

Of note for this clone: Read data end 3 residues before the CDR3 end; the end is taken from the germline J gene. V usage is TRBV19 and J usage is TRBJ2-1; D perhaps matches TRBD2 (5 bases). This CDR3 has 13 residues. CDR1 LNHDA and CDR2 SQIVND come from the germline V gene (reference sequence). Trimming cost V 4 bases and J 5 bases, with 9 bases left between them. Partial CDR3 DNA: TGTGCCAGTAGTAGGCTAGCCCACAATGAG. Its translation: CASSRLAHNE. The whole CDR3 protein is CASSRLAHNEQFF.

Notes on this clone: The missing CDR3 end, 3 residues past where the read stops, is filled in from the germline J gene. This sequence joins TRBV7-9 and TRBJ2-1; no firm D call. Germline V CDR1 and CDR2: SEHNR, FQNEAQ (reference sequence). V was shortened by 1 base and J by 0 bases, with 7 bases between the two germline ends. The CDR3 runs 15 residues. CDR3 DNA, as far as it was read: TGTGCCAGCAGCTTAGAGAGCGCCTCCTACAATGAG. This encodes CASSLESASYNE. The whole CDR3 protein reads CASSLESASYNEQFF.

About this clone itself: The read halts 3 residues ahead of the CDR3 end, with the missing end drawn from the germline J gene. The V gene is TRBV18, the J gene TRBJ2-7, with 7 positions matching TRBD1. The CDR3 runs to 15 residues. Germline V CDR1 and CDR2: KGHSH, LQKENI. J was trimmed by 2 bases and V by 0 bases; bases with no gene match: 4. The CDR3 sequence is CASSPPGGLTYEQYF. CDR3 DNA (partial): TGTGCCAGCTCACCACCAGGGGGCCTCACCTACGAG.

About this clone: The CDR3 is cut off 3 residues early in the read; its end comes from the germline J gene. The rearrangement joins TRBV2 to TRBJ2-7; 9 bases agree with TRBD2. Germline V gene sequence: CDR1 SNHLY, CDR2 FYNNEI. V lost 8 bases and J lost 5; bases outside the gene matches: 7. The CDR3 contains 13 residues. The CDR3: CASGGLAVDEQYF. Incomplete CDR3 DNA: TGTGCCAGCGGGGGACTAGCTGTCGACGAG.